The clone carrying this T cell receptor beta chain was seen at least ten times. Its cognate antigen is unknown. These data come from a study of T cells after yellow fever vaccination. On the study more broadly: In the case of low-cell-number fractions, SMART-Seq v4 Ultra Low Input was used for preparation. Whole-study findings and limits: Abundant clonotypes from the bulk population could get into FACS-sorted repertoires as contaminants. Clones from primary vaccination mostly reappeared after the booster (around 96% CD4, around 90% CD8).

The authors made TCR cDNA by 5'RACE template switching, adding a universal primer site and UMIs. TCRdb reprocessed the 5' RACE reads with MiXCR, giving one entry per CDR3 protein. The data show about 220,000 distinct CDR3 sequences, less than 3.5% seen once. This sequence originates from a man between 18 and 29 years old who received the YFV17D yellow fever vaccine. The sample here was CD4+ T cells sorted from PBMCs, taken 10 days after the yellow fever booster vaccination.

CDR3 coding DNA: TGTGCCAGCAGTTACCTCCACGCCTACGAGCAGTACGTC. It specifies CASSYLHAYEQYV. This chain links TRBV6-6 with TRBJ2-7; D not certain. Germline CDR1 MNHNY, CDR2 SVGAGI (reference sequence). CDR3 length equals 13 residues. Deletions cut 2 bases from V and 2 bases from J, with 7 bases between.